This T cell receptor beta chain was observed in a study of naive and memory T cell subsets. Study conclusions and caveats: Naive and memory subsets had different power law exponents for TCR abundance. Gini index rose across naive, CM, EM and EMRA in CD4 and CD8.

On this clonotype: What it binds is unknown.

The beta constant-region primer was an equimolar mix of two oligonucleotides covering TRBC1 and TRBC2. Each CDR3 protein gets one entry after TCRdb re-called the UMI-ligation and nested PCR reads with MiXCR. The sample holds 140,000 to 150,000 distinct CDR3 sequences, about a sixth seen once. After CD4 positive bead selection, the CD4-negative fraction gave CD8 T cells. The sample was naive CD4+ T cells from blood. This receptor was taken from a human donor in good health.

The CDR3 here is CASSPPADTQYF. In DNA, the CDR3 is TGTGCCAGCTCACCACCGGCAGATACGCAGTATTTT. The genes are TRBV18 and TRBJ2-3; D uncertain. Germline-derived CDR1 and CDR2 are KGHSH and LQKENI. CDR3 length: 12 amino acids. V lost 0 bases and J lost 4, with 2 bases in between.